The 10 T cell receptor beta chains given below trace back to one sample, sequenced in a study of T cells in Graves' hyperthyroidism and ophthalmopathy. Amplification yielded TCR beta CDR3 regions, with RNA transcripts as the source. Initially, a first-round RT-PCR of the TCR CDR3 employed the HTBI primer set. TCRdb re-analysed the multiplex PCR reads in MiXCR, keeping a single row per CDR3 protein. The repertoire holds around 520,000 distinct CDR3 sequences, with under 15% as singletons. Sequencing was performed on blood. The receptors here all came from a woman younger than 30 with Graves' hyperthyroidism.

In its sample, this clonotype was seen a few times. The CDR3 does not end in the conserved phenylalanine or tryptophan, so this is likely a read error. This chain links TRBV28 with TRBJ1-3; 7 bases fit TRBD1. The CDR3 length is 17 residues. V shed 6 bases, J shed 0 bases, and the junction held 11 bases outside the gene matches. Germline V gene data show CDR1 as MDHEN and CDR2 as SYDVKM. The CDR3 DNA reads TGTGCCAGCAGCCCATTGGGACAGCGAGACTCTGGAAACACCATATATATT. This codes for CASSPLGQRDSGNTIYI.

CDR3 coding DNA: TGTGCCAGCAGGACTCGGACAGGGAACACTGAAGCTTTCTTT. Translation gives CASRTRTGNTEAFF. The chain employs TRBV27 and TRBJ1-1, with 7 bases lining up with TRBD1. This CDR3 has 14 amino acids. Germline assignment: CDR1 MNHEY and CDR2 SMNVEV (reference sequence). The V and J ends lost 6 bases and 1 base, in that order; junction bases with no gene match: 5.

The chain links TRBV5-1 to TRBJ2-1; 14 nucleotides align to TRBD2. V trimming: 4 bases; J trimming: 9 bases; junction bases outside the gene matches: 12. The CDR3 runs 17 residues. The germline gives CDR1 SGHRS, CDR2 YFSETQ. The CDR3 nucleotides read TGCGCCAGCAGCCCCCTCGGGGGGACTAGCGGGAGTAGTGAGCAGTTCTTC. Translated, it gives CASSPLGGTSGSSEQFF.

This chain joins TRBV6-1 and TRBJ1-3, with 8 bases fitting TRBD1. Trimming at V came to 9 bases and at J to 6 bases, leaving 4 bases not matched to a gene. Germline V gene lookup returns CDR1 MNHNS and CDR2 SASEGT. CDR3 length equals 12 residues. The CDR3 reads CASGQGTNTIYF. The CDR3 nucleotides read TGTGCCAGTGGACAGGGAACAAACACCATATATTTT.

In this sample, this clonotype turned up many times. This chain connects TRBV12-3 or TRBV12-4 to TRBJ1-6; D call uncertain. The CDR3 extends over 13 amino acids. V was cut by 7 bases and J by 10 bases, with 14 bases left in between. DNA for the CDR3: TGTGCCAGCAAAAACGGAGGAGAGTCACCCCTCCACTTT. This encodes CASKNGGESPLHF.

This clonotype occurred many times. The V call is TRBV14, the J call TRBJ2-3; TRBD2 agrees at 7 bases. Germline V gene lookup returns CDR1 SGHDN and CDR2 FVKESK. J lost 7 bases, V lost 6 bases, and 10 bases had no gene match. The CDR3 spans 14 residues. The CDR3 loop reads CASRRSGIGYTQYF. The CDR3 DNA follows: TGTGCCAGCAGACGAAGCGGGATAGGGTATACGCAGTATTTT. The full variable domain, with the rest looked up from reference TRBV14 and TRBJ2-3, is EAGVTQFPSHSVIEKGQTVTLRCDPISGHDNLYWYRRVMGKEIKFLLHFVKESKQDESGMPNNRFLAERTGGTYSTLKVQPAELEDSGVYFCASRRSGIGYTQYFGPGTRLTVL.

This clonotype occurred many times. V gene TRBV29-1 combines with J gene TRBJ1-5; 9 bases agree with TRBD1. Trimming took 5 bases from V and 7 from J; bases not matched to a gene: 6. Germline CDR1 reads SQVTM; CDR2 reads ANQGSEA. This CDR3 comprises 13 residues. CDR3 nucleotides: TGCAGCGTTCAACAGGGGGCTAAACAGCCCCAGCATTTT. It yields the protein CSVQQGAKQPQHF. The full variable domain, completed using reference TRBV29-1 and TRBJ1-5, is SAVISQKPSRDICQRGTSLTIQCQVDSQVTMMFWYRQQPGQSLTLIATANQGSEATYESGFVIDKFPISRPNLTFSTLTVSNMSPEDSSIYLCSVQQGAKQPQHFGDGTRLSIL.

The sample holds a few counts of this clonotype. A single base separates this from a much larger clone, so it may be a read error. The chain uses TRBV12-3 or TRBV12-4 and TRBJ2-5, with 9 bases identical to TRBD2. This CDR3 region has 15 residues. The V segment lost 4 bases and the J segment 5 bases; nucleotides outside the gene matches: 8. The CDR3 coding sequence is TGTGCCAGCAGTTCGGGACTAGCCGCTGGGGAGACCCAGTACTTC. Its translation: CASSSGLAAGETQYF.

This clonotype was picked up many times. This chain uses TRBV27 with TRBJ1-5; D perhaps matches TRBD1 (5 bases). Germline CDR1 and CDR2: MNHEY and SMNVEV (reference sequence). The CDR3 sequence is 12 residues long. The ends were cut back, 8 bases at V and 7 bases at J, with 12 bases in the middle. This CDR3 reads CASRGEEQPQHF. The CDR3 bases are TGTGCCAGCCGGGGGGAGGAACAGCCCCAGCATTTT.

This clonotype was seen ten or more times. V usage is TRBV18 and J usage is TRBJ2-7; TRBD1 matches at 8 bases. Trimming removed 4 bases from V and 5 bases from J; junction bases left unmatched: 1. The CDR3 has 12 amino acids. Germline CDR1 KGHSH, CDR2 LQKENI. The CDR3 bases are TGTGCCAGCTCACAGACAGGGGACGAGCAGTACGTC. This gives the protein CASSQTGDEQYV.